One and the same sample provided the 24 T cell receptor beta chains below, sequenced in a study of cytomegalovirus exposure and HLA in healthy donors. Primers for the PCR totalled 60 Vbeta and 13 Jbeta. Assay: immunoSEQ multiplex PCR; the TCRdb copy retains only in-frame clones and omits some. The sample carries roughly 150,000 clones, over 60% recorded once. Sequenced sample: PBMCs. Receptors originate from a woman aged 25 to 45 in good health and CMV-seropositive.

The chain has TRBV15 and TRBJ2-7; 8 nucleotides agree with TRBD1. V lost 5 bases and J lost 6; bases outside the gene matches: 9. The CDR3 sequence is 14 residues long. The germline V gene has CDR1 LNHNV and CDR2 YYDKDF (reference sequence). CDR3 nucleotide sequence: TGTGCCACCAGCCTAGGGACAGGTGGTAGCGAGCAGTACTTC. As protein: CATSLGTGGSEQYF.

This clone was found a few times. The CDR3 nucleotides are TGTGCCAGCAGCGTAGAACAGTCACCCTATGGCTACACCTTC. Amino acids: CASSVEQSPYGYTF. The genes are TRBV9 and TRBJ1-2; D not certain. This CDR3 is built from 14 residues. Germline values: CDR1 SGDLS, CDR2 YYNGEE. V was cut by 0 bases and J by 4 bases, with 10 bases left in between.

In this sample, this clone turned up a few times. J is TRBJ2-2 and V is TRBV9; 7 bases align to TRBD2. CDR1 and CDR2 from the germline V gene are SGDLS and YYNGEE. The CDR3 length is 16 residues. V was pared by 6 bases and J by 4 bases, with 12 bases of the junction left unmatched. CDR3 residues: CASTQGAWEGTGELFF. The CDR3 nucleotides are TGTGCCAGCACGCAAGGAGCCTGGGAGGGCACCGGGGAGCTGTTTTTT.

The chain recombines TRBV11-2 with TRBJ2-3; TRBD2 is a possible D gene (5 bases). Between the trimmed V and J ends, which lost 2 bases and 2 bases, there was a span of 17 bases. The germline V gene has CDR1 SGHAT and CDR2 FQNNGV. The CDR3 totals 17 residues. The CDR3 region has the DNA TGTGCCAGCAGCTTAATGGGAGCGAGCCCCCCCACAGATACGCAGTATTTT. This sequence encodes CASSLMGASPPTDTQYF.

The chain employs TRBV5-4 and TRBJ2-3; D might be TRBD1 (6 bases). V gave up 4 bases and J gave up 3 bases, with 18 bases separating them. Germline V gives CDR1 SGHNT, CDR2 YYREEE (reference sequence). The CDR3 totals 16 residues. The CDR3 protein is CASSPGDPDSTDTQYF. As DNA, the CDR3 is TGTGCCAGCAGCCCGGGCGACCCGGACAGTACAGATACGCAGTATTTT.

V and J are TRBV19 and TRBJ1-1; TRBD1 is a possible D gene (6 bases). Trimming took off 7 bases at V and 4 bases at J, with 16 bases between the two ends. Germline V gives CDR1 LNHDA, CDR2 SQIVND (reference sequence). The CDR3 is made up of 14 amino acids. The CDR3 coding sequence is TGTGCCAGTATATTTACAGGGATCGGCACTGAAGCTTTCTTT. It specifies CASIFTGIGTEAFF.

V is TRBV28 and J is TRBJ2-5; D possibly corresponds to TRBD1 (6 bases). V lost 5 bases and J lost 2, with 15 bases in between. Germline values: CDR1 MDHEN, CDR2 SYDVKM. CDR3 length equals 15 residues. The CDR3 DNA sequence: TGTGCCAGCAGTCCCCCCCGAGGGGGACAAGAGACCCAGTACTTC. This translates into CASSPPRGGQETQYF.

CDR3 coding DNA: TGTGCCAGTAGTGCCGGACAGGGAGTTACAGATACGCAGTATTTT. Protein: CASSAGQGVTDTQYF. The J gene is TRBJ2-3, the V gene TRBV19; TRBD1 matches 8 bases. The CDR3 runs 15 residues. The V gene's germline CDR1 is LNHDA and CDR2 SQIVND (reference sequence). The V gene end was trimmed by 5 bases and the J gene end by 3 bases; junction bases not matched to a gene: 7.

CDR3 nucleotide sequence: TGTGCCAGCATGGGGACAGGGGGCGCTCCCATGCAGTACTTC. Encoded protein: CASMGTGGAPMQYF. The rearrangement links TRBV6-1 to TRBJ2-7; 12 bases are a match to TRBD1. Trimming cost V 7 bases and J 9 bases; bases outside gene matches: 10. Germline CDR1 and CDR2: MNHNS and SASEGT. This CDR3 comprises 14 residues.

This chain links TRBV27 with TRBJ2-3, with 7 bases lining up with TRBD1. CDR1 MNHEY and CDR2 SMNVEV come from the germline V gene (reference sequence). V trimming: 5 bases; J trimming: 2 bases; junction bases outside the gene matches: 7. The CDR3 sequence is 15 residues long. CDR3 loop: CASSQDRLFTDTQYF. The CDR3 DNA follows: TGTGCCAGCAGTCAGGACAGGCTGTTCACAGATACGCAGTATTTT.

This clone was counted a few times. The chain uses TRBV9 and TRBJ2-7, with D uncertain. V was clipped by 2 bases and J by 6 bases, with 12 bases between them. The CDR3 has 13 amino acids. Germline CDR1 SGDLS, CDR2 YYNGEE. CDR3 sequence reads: CASSVGPGSEQYF. CDR3 DNA sequence: TGTGCCAGCAGCGTCGGTCCTGGTTCCGAGCAGTACTTC. The full variable domain, with the rest looked up from reference TRBV9 and TRBJ2-7, is DSGVTQTPKHLITATGQRVTLRCSPRSGDLSVYWYQQSLDQGLQFLIQYYNGEERAKGNILERFSAQQFPDLHSELNLSSLELGDSALYFCASSVGPGSEQYFGPGTRLTVT.

CDR3 coding DNA: TGTGCCAGCAGCCCAGGCCCAGGGACTTATGGCTACACCTTC. Translated, it gives CASSPGPGTYGYTF. The chain employs TRBV7-6 and TRBJ1-2, with D possibly being TRBD1 (5 bases). V lost 5 bases and J 5 bases, leaving 15 bases between the germline ends. Looked up from germline, CDR1 is SGHVS and CDR2 is FNYEAQ. There are 14 residues in the CDR3.

The chain carries TRBV9 and TRBJ2-3; perhaps TRBD1 as D (7 bases). Trimming shortened V by 6 bases and J by 5 bases, and 16 bases separated the two germline ends. Germline V gene sequence: CDR1 SGDLS, CDR2 YYNGEE. The CDR3 consists of 14 residues. The CDR3 DNA sequence: TGTGCCAGCACCCCCCAGGGGGGTAGAGATACGCAGTATTTT. This translates into CASTPQGGRDTQYF.

With respect to this clone: The sample holds other DNA sequences that translate to the same CDR3. This rearrangement joins TRBV10-3 to TRBJ1-1; D is ambiguous. From germline, CDR1 is ENHRY and CDR2 SYGVKD. Trimming pared 4 bases from V and 5 bases from J, leaving 5 bases between. CDR3 length: 11 amino acids. CDR3 in DNA: TGTGCCATCAGTGGAGGGACTGAAGCTTTCTTT. Amino acids: CAISGGTEAFF.

This chain links TRBV6-5 with TRBJ1-5; the match to TRBD1 covers 7 bases. CDR3 length equals 13 residues. CDR1 and CDR2 from the germline V gene are MNHEY and SVGAGI. V lost 6 bases and J lost 4; bases outside the gene matches: 3. Written as DNA, the CDR3 is TGTGCCAGCAGGGGGACAGCTAATCAGCCCCAGCATTTT. As protein: CASRGTANQPQHF.

This sequence joins TRBV10-2 and TRBJ2-5; 13 nucleotides line up with TRBD2. The V gene end was trimmed by 4 bases and the J gene end by 4 bases; junction bases not matched to a gene: 3. Germline V gene data show CDR1 as WSHSY and CDR2 as SAAADI. The length of the CDR3 is 15 residues. The CDR3 nucleotides read TGCGCCAGCAGTGCAACTAGCGGGGGGGCAGAGACCCAGTACTTC. As protein: CASSATSGGAETQYF.

This chain uses TRBV18 with TRBJ1-2; D perhaps matches TRBD1 (5 bases). Germline CDR1 and CDR2: KGHSH and LQKENI. The V gene lost 1 base and the J gene lost 8 bases, with 8 bases spanning the gap. This CDR3 has 12 residues. CDR3 amino acids: CASSPRRDGYTF. The CDR3 DNA follows: TGTGCCAGCTCACCACGGAGGGACGGCTACACCTTC.

The CDR3 DNA is TGTGCCAGCAGAACAGGGGTGGGTTATGGCTACACCTTC. This gives the protein CASRTGVGYGYTF. The gene calls are TRBV6-5 and TRBJ1-2; TRBD1 agrees at 7 bases. Germline CDR1 reads MNHEY; CDR2 reads SVGAGI. Trimming cost V 6 bases and J 5 bases; bases outside gene matches: 6. This CDR3 is built from 13 residues.

The chain has TRBV28 and TRBJ1-2; TRBD1 might be the D (6 bases). With 11 bases removed from V and 4 bases from J, the gap between germline ends came to 14 bases. In germline, CDR1 is MDHEN, CDR2 SYDVKM. The length of the CDR3 is 12 residues. The CDR3 sequence is CAGGQLLYGYTF. In nucleotides, the CDR3 is TGTGCCGGAGGACAGCTCCTCTATGGCTACACCTTC.

V gene TRBV7-9 combines with J gene TRBJ1-1; weak D call: TRBD1 (5 bases). V was cut by 3 bases and J by 10 bases, with 9 bases left in between. The CDR3 length is 11 residues. Germline loops: CDR1 SEHNR, CDR2 FQNEAQ (reference sequence). The CDR3 region has the DNA TGTGCCAGCAGCTTGGGGCTAGGAGCTTTCTTT. This sequence encodes CASSLGLGAFF.

The chain couples TRBV15 to TRBJ1-2, with D unclear. Trimming shortened V by 8 bases and J by 4 bases, and 11 bases separated the two germline ends. Germline lookup yields CDR1 LNHNV and CDR2 YYDKDF (reference sequence). This CDR3 region has 12 residues. CDR3 DNA sequence: TGTGCCACCGGGGAGACCAGCTATGGCTACACCTTC. Its translation is CATGETSYGYTF. The complete variable domain, with remaining parts taken from reference TRBV15 and TRBJ1-2, reads DAMVIQNPRYQVTQFGKPVTLSCSQTLNHNVMYWYQQKSSQAPKLLFHYYDKDFNNEADTPDNFQSRRPNTSFCFLDIRSPGLGDTAMYLCATGETSYGYTFGSGTRLTVV.

This clone was seen only a few times. Here the CDR3 reads CASSGDSYGYTF. CDR3 DNA sequence: TGTGCCAGCAGTGGGGACAGCTATGGCTACACCTTC. The chain links TRBV6-5 to TRBJ1-2; 7 bases match TRBD1. This CDR3 is built from 12 residues. Germline CDR1 and CDR2: MNHEY and SVGAGI. With 5 bases clipped from V and 4 bases from J, the junction kept 1 base outside the gene matches.

This clone has a handful of counts. The chain couples TRBV6-6 to TRBJ1-1, with unresolved D. Germline V gene sequence: CDR1 MNHNY, CDR2 SVGAGI (reference sequence). The length of the CDR3 is 12 residues. Trimming left V 8 bases short and J 3 bases short, with 10 bases between. CDR3 in amino acids: CASRHSHTEAFF. DNA for the CDR3: TGTGCCAGCCGACACAGCCACACTGAAGCTTTCTTT.

The chain uses TRBV29-1 and TRBJ1-1; 7 nucleotides align to TRBD1. Germline-derived CDR1 and CDR2 are SQVTM and ANQGSEA. The CDR3 is 12 residues long. Trimming removed 4 bases from V and 5 bases from J; junction bases left unmatched: 4. The CDR3 DNA sequence: TGCAGCGTTGCGACAGGGTCGACTGAAGCTTTCTTT. The encoded protein is CSVATGSTEAFF. The variable domain in full, completed from reference TRBV29-1 and TRBJ1-1, reads SAVISQKPSRDICQRGTSLTIQCQVDSQVTMMFWYRQQPGQSLTLIATANQGSEATYESGFVIDKFPISRPNLTFSTLTVSNMSPEDSSIYLCSVATGSTEAFFGQGTRLTVV.